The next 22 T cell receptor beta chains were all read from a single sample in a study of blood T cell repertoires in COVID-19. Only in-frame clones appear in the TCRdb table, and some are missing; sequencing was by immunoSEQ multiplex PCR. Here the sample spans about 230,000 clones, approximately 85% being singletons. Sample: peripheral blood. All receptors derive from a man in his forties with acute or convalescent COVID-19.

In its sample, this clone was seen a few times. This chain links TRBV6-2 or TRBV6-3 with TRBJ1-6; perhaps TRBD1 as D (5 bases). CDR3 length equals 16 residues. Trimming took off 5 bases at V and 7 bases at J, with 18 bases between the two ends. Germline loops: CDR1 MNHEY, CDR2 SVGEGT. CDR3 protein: CASSQGGGPLNSPLHF. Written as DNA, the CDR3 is TGTGCCAGCAGTCAGGGAGGCGGTCCATTGAATTCACCCCTCCACTTT.

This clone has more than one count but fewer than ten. The CDR3, as DNA: TGTGCCAGCAGCGCGGATCCAGGGGGCGGCTATGGCTACACCTTC. Protein product: CASSADPGGGYGYTF. The V call is TRBV7-3, the J call TRBJ1-2, with 8 nucleotides matching TRBD1. Germline CDR1 SGHTA, CDR2 FQGTGA. V lost 5 bases and J lost 4; bases outside the gene matches: 9. The length of the CDR3 is 15 residues.

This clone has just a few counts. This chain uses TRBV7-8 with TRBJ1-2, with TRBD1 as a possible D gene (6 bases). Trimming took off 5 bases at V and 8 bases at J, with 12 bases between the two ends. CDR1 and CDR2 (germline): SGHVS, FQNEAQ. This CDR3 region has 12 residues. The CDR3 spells CASSGRGGGYTF. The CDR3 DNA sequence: TGTGCCAGCAGCGGCCGGGGGGGCGGCTACACCTTC.

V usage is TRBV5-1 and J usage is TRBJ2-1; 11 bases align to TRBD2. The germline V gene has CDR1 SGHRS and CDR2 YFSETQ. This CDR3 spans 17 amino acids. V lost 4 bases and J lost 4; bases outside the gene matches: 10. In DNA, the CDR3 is TGCGCCAGCAGCCCAAGGGAGACTAGCGGGGCATACAATGAGCAGTTCTTC. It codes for CASSPRETSGAYNEQFF.

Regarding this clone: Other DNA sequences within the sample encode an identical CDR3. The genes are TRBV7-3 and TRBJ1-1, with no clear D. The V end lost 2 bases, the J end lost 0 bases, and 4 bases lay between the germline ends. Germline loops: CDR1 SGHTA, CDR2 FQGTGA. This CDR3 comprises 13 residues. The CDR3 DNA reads TGTGCCAGCAGCTTATTAGTGAACACTGAAGCTTTCTTT. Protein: CASSLLVNTEAFF. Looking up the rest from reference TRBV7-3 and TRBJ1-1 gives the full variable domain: GAGVSQTPSNKVTEKGKYVELRCDPISGHTALYWYRQSLGQGPEFLIYFQGTGAADDSGLPNDRFFAVRPEGSVSTLKIQRTERGDSAVYLCASSLLVNTEAFFGQGTRLTVV.

DNA for the CDR3: TGCGCCAGCAGACTAGCTGGGGCCTACGAGCAGTACTTC. Protein product: CASRLAGAYEQYF. V gene TRBV10-2 combines with J gene TRBJ2-7; D is possibly TRBD2 (6 bases). In germline, CDR1 is WSHSY, CDR2 SAAADI. The V end lost 6 bases, the J end lost 2 bases, and 11 bases lay between the germline ends. CDR3 length: 13 amino acids.

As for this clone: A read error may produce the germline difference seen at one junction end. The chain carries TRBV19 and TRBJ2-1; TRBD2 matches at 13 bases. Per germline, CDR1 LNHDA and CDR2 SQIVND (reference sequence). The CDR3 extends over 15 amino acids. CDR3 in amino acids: CASRIGTSGVTEQFF. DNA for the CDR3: TGTGCCAGTAGGATAGGGACTAGCGGGGTTACTGAGCAGTTCTTC. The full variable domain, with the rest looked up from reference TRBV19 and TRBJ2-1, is DGGITQSPKYLFRKEGQNVTLSCEQNLNHDAMYWYRQDPGQGLRLIYYSQIVNDFQKGDIAEGYSVSREKKESFPLTVTSAQKNPTAFYLCASRIGTSGVTEQFFGPGTRLTVL.

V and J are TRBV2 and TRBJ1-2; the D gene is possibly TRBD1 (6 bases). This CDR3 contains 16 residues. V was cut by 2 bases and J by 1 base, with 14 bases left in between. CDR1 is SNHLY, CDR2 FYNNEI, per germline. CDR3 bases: TGTGCCAGCAGTGAACTTAGGACAGACCTTAACTATGGCTACACCTTC. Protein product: CASSELRTDLNYGYTF.

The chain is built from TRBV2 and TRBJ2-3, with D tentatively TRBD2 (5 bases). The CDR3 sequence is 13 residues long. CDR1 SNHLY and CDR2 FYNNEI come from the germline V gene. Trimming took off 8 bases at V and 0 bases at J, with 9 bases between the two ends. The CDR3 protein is CASERGSTDTQYF. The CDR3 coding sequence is TGTGCCAGCGAGAGAGGGAGCACAGATACGCAGTATTTT.

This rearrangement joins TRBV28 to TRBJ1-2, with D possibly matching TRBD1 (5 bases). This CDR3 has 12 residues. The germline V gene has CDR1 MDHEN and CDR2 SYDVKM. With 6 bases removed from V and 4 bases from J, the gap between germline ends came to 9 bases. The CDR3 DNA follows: TGTGCCAGCAGCCAAAGGGGCTATGGCTACACCTTC. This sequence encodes CASSQRGYGYTF.

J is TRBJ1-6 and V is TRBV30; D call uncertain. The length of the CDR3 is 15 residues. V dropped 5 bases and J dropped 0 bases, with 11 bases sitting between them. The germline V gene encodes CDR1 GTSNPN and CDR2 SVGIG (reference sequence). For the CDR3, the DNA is TGTGCCTGGTCACGGGCGGGCTCCTATAATTCACCCCTCCACTTT. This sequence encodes CAWSRAGSYNSPLHF.

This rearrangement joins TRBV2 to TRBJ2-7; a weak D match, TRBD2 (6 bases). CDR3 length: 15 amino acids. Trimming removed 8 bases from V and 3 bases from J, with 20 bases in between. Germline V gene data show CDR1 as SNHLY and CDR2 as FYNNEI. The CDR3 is CASARRAPGRYEQYF. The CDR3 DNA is TGTGCCAGCGCCAGGAGGGCACCCGGTCGCTACGAGCAGTACTTC.

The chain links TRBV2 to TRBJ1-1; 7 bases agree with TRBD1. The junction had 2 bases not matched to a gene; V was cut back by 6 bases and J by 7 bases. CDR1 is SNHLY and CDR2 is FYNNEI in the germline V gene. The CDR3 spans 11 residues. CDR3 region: CASRQGREAFF. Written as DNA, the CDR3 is TGTGCCAGCAGACAGGGGCGTGAAGCTTTCTTT.

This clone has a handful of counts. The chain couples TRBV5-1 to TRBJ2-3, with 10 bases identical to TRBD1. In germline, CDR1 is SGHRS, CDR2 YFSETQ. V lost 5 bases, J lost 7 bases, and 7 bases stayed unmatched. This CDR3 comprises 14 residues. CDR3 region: CASSGGQGVHTQYF. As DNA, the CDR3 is TGCGCCAGCAGTGGAGGACAGGGGGTTCATACGCAGTATTTT.

This CDR3 reads CASSGDPNEQFF. The CDR3 DNA sequence: TGTGCCAGCAGCGGAGACCCCAATGAGCAGTTCTTC. The chain is built from TRBV2 and TRBJ2-1; D is ambiguous. The V end was cut by 6 bases, the J end by 6 bases, with 9 bases between. In germline, CDR1 is SNHLY, CDR2 FYNNEI. The CDR3 is made up of 12 amino acids.

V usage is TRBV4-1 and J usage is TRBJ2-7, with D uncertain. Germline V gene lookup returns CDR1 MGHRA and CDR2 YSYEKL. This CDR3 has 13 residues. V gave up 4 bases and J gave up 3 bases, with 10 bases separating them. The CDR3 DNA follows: TGCGCCAGCAGCCCCTCGACAAACTACGAGCAGTACTTC. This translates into CASSPSTNYEQYF.

The CDR3 nucleotides are TGTGCCTGGAGTGTACTTGGGACAGGGGTCTCCGGGGAGCTGTTTTTT. It is translated as CAWSVLGTGVSGELFF. V usage is TRBV30 and J usage is TRBJ2-2; 10 bases agree with TRBD1. V trimming: 0 bases; J trimming: 6 bases; junction bases outside the gene matches: 7. Germline V gene sequence: CDR1 GTSNPN, CDR2 SVGIG (reference sequence). The CDR3 consists of 16 residues.

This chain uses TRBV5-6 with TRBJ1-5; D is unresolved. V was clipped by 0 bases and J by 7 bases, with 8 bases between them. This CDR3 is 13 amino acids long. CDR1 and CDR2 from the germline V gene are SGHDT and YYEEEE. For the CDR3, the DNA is TGTGCCAGCAGCTTGGGGATACAGCAGCCCCAGCATTTT. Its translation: CASSLGIQQPQHF.

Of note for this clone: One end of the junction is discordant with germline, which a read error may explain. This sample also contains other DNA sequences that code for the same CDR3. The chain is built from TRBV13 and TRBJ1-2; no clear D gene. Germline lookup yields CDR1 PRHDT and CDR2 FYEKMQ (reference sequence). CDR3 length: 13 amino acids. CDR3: CASSFSRAVGYTF. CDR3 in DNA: TGTGCCAGCAGCTTCTCGAGGGCGGTTGGCTACACTTTC.

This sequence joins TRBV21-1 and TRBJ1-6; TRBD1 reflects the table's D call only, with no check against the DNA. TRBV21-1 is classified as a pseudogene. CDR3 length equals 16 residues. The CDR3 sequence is CASRKKARFQGAPLHF. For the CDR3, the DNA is TGTGCCAGCAGAAAAAAAGCTAGATTCCAAGGGGCACCCCTCCACTTT.

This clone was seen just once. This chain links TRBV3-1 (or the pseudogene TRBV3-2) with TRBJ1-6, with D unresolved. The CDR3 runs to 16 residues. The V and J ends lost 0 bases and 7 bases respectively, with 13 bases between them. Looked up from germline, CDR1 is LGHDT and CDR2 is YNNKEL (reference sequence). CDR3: CASSQDIGPANSPLHF. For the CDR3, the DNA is TGTGCCAGCAGCCAAGACATTGGGCCCGCAAATTCACCCCTCCACTTT.

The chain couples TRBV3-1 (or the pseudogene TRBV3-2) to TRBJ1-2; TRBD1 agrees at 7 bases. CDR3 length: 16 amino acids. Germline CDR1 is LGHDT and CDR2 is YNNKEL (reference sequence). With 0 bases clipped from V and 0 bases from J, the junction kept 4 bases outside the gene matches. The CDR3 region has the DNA TGTGCCAGCAGCCAAGAAGGACAGGAGCCTAACTATGGCTACACCTTC. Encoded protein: CASSQEGQEPNYGYTF.